These 18 T cell receptor beta chains originate from one sample sequenced in a study of T cell changes during pregnancy in multiple sclerosis. The table came from immunoSEQ multiplex PCR; TCRdb's copy has only in-frame clones and leaves some out. Of around 60,000 clones listed, just over 90% are singletons. The specimen was CD4+ T cells from peripheral blood mononuclear cells, collected before pregnancy. Source of these receptors: a female donor with multiple sclerosis, enrolled in a pregnancy study.

V is TRBV7-2 and J is TRBJ1-2, with TRBD1 matching over 10 bases. The germline V gene has CDR1 SGHTA and CDR2 FQGNSA. This CDR3 has 13 residues. The ends lost 6 bases at V and 6 bases at J; junction bases unmatched: 4. CDR3 DNA sequence: TGTGCCAGCAGAAGACAGGGGGCGAATGGCTACACCTTC. This sequence encodes CASRRQGANGYTF.

DNA of the CDR3: TGTGCCACCAGCAGAGCTGACTCCGGAACAGGTAACGAGCAGTACTTC. Protein product: CATSRADSGTGNEQYF. The genes are TRBV15 and TRBJ2-7, with D perhaps matching TRBD1 (5 bases). V was cut by 1 base and J by 5 bases, with 18 bases left in between. Per the germline V gene, CDR1 is LNHNV and CDR2 is YYDKDF (reference sequence). The CDR3 is made up of 16 amino acids.

The count of this clone is one. This chain uses TRBV7-2 with TRBJ1-2, with unresolved D. The germline gives CDR1 SGHTA, CDR2 FQGNSA. The CDR3 totals 16 residues. V was clipped by 0 bases and J by 8 bases, with 19 bases between them. CDR3 coding DNA: TGTGCCAGCAGCTTAGCGCGGGCCCCGTCTTTTAGCGGCTACACCTTC. Residues: CASSLARAPSFSGYTF.

CDR3 DNA sequence: TGTGCCAGCAACAACAGGGGGCGGGTCACCGGGGAGCTGTTTTTT. Translated: CASNNRGRVTGELFF. The rearrangement joins TRBV5-4 to TRBJ2-2; 9 bases agree with TRBD1. The CDR3 length is 15 residues. With V trimmed by 6 bases and J by 4 bases, 7 bases remained unmatched. Germline values: CDR1 SGHNT, CDR2 YYREEE (reference sequence).

The V gene is TRBV6-5, the J gene TRBJ2-1; 10 bases align to TRBD1. Trimming cost V 0 bases and J 8 bases; bases outside gene matches: 7. This CDR3 region has 16 residues. CDR1 and CDR2 from the germline V gene are MNHEY and SVGAGI. CDR3 residues: CASSYSGTGVFDEQFF. For the CDR3, the DNA is TGTGCCAGCAGTTACTCTGGGACAGGGGTATTCGATGAGCAGTTCTTC.

The chain joins TRBV6-5 to TRBJ2-7, with D tentatively TRBD2 (5 bases). Germline-derived CDR1 and CDR2 are MNHEY and SVGAGI. Deletions cut 4 bases from V and 2 bases from J, with 15 bases between. The CDR3 is 15 residues long. The CDR3 loop reads CASSSDAGLTYEQYF. In DNA form, the CDR3 reads TGTGCCAGCAGTTCGGACGCGGGCCTTACCTACGAGCAGTACTTC.

This clone occurred a few times. The rearrangement links TRBV13 to TRBJ2-1; possibly TRBD1 for D (7 bases). Trimming stripped 8 bases from V and 9 bases from J, with 20 bases between. The germline CDR1 and CDR2 sequences are PRHDT and FYEKMQ (reference sequence). This CDR3 has 14 residues. CDR3 protein: CASRPQGGVSEQFF. The CDR3 DNA reads as TGTGCCAGCCGGCCCCAGGGGGGTGTCAGTGAGCAGTTCTTC.

J is TRBJ2-3 and V is TRBV6-5; 9 positions agree with TRBD2. This CDR3 has 15 residues. Germline lookup yields CDR1 MNHEY and CDR2 SVGAGI. V lost 7 bases and J lost 7; bases outside the gene matches: 12. In nucleotides, the CDR3 is TGTGCCAGCACTATGACTAGCGGATCCTCACATACGCAGTATTTT. Protein sequence: CASTMTSGSSHTQYF.

The chain recombines TRBV9 with TRBJ2-5, with TRBD1 identical over 10 bases. V shed 9 bases, J shed 5 bases, and the junction held 13 bases outside the gene matches. From germline, CDR1 is SGDLS and CDR2 YYNGEE. CDR3 length equals 15 residues. Here the CDR3 DNA reads TGTGCCACTTCAACCGGGACAGGGGCTGGGGAGACCCAGTACTTC. This codes for CATSTGTGAGETQYF.

V is TRBV5-1 and J is TRBJ2-2, with D unclear. The V and J ends lost 3 bases and 7 bases respectively, with 16 bases between them. Germline CDR1 is SGHRS and CDR2 is YFSETQ. This CDR3 contains 15 residues. DNA for the CDR3: TGCGCCAGCAGCTCTCTCTCCCCTAAGCTCGGGGAGCTGTTTTTT. This codes for CASSSLSPKLGELFF. The full variable domain, completed using reference TRBV5-1 and TRBJ2-2, is KAGVTQTPRYLIKTRGQQVTLSCSPISGHRSVSWYQQTPGQGLQFLFEYFSETQRNKGNFPGRFSGRQFSNSRSEMNVSTLELGDSALYLCASSSLSPKLGELFFGEGSRLTVL.

In its sample, this clone was seen once. The chain recombines TRBV5-4 with TRBJ2-4; 10 bases line up with TRBD2. The V gene's germline CDR1 is SGHNT and CDR2 YYREEE (reference sequence). The CDR3 length is 16 residues. V trimming: 4 bases; J trimming: 9 bases; junction bases outside the gene matches: 13. The CDR3 coding sequence is TGTGCCAGCAGCCTGAGCGGGAGGGCCTCCGCCAGCATTCAGTACTTC. It translates to CASSLSGRASASIQYF.

The chain combines TRBV4-3 with TRBJ1-1, with 7 bases fitting TRBD1. The CDR3 consists of 14 residues. The trim removed 3 bases at V and 2 bases at J, leaving 3 bases unmatched. Germline V CDR1 and CDR2: LGHNA, YSLEER. The CDR3 sequence: CASSQGQFNTEAFF. In DNA form, the CDR3 reads TGCGCCAGCAGCCAGGGACAGTTCAACACTGAAGCTTTCTTT.

The chain links TRBV7-8 to TRBJ2-5; TRBD2 matches 7 bases. The germline CDR1 and CDR2 sequences are SGHVS and FQNEAQ. J gave up 4 bases and V 4 bases, and 15 bases lay outside the gene matches. This CDR3 is 17 amino acids long. The chain's CDR3 is CASSSTWEGTRRETQYF. CDR3 sequence (DNA): TGTGCCAGCAGCTCCACGTGGGAGGGCACCAGGAGAGAGACCCAGTACTTC.

CDR3 amino acids: CASSLDQGNTEAFF. The CDR3 region has the DNA TGCGCCAGCAGCTTGGATCAGGGGAACACTGAAGCTTTCTTT. The chain recombines TRBV5-1 with TRBJ1-1; D possibly corresponds to TRBD1 (5 bases). Germline CDR1 and CDR2: SGHRS and YFSETQ. V gave up 0 bases and J gave up 1 base, with 7 bases separating them. The CDR3 is 14 amino acids.

The chain carries TRBV21-1 and TRBJ2-1; the DNA was not used to check the table's D call, TRBD2. TRBV21-1 is labeled a pseudogene. The CDR3 totals 14 residues. Here the CDR3 reads CASSSDGPWGGQFF. The CDR3 coding sequence is TGTGCCAGCAGCTCGGACGGTCCTTGGGGGGGGCAGTTCTTC.

The V call is TRBV5-6, the J call TRBJ1-1; weak D call: TRBD1 (6 bases). The CDR3 has 15 residues. In germline, CDR1 is SGHDT, CDR2 YYEEEE. V lost 0 bases, J lost 2 bases, and 11 bases lay in between. This CDR3 reads CASSLVTGINTEAFF. CDR3 coding DNA: TGTGCCAGCAGCTTGGTAACAGGGATTAACACTGAAGCTTTCTTT.

In this sample, this clone turned up once. The rearrangement joins TRBV2 to TRBJ2-5, with 9 bases aligning to TRBD2. Germline assignment: CDR1 SNHLY and CDR2 FYNNEI. The CDR3 covers 15 residues. The V gene end was trimmed by 5 bases and the J gene end by 5 bases; junction bases not matched to a gene: 9. The CDR3 region is CASSNQGLAFETQYF. The CDR3 DNA sequence: TGTGCCAGCAGTAACCAGGGACTAGCTTTCGAGACCCAGTACTTC. Based on the CDR3 plus reference TRBV2 and TRBJ2-5, the full variable domain is EPEVTQTPSHQVTQMGQEVILRCVPISNHLYFYWYRQILGQKVEFLVSFYNNEISEKSEIFDDQFSVERPDGSNFTLKIRSTKLEDSAMYFCASSNQGLAFETQYFGPGTRLLVL.

This clone has more than one count but fewer than ten. J is TRBJ1-1 and V is TRBV18; D gene unclear. V lost 0 bases and J lost 5, with 10 bases in between. CDR1 and CDR2 (germline): KGHSH, LQKENI. This CDR3 is 14 amino acids long. The CDR3 sequence is CASSPPRVGTEAFF. CDR3 DNA sequence: TGTGCCAGCTCACCACCGAGGGTAGGAACTGAAGCTTTCTTT.